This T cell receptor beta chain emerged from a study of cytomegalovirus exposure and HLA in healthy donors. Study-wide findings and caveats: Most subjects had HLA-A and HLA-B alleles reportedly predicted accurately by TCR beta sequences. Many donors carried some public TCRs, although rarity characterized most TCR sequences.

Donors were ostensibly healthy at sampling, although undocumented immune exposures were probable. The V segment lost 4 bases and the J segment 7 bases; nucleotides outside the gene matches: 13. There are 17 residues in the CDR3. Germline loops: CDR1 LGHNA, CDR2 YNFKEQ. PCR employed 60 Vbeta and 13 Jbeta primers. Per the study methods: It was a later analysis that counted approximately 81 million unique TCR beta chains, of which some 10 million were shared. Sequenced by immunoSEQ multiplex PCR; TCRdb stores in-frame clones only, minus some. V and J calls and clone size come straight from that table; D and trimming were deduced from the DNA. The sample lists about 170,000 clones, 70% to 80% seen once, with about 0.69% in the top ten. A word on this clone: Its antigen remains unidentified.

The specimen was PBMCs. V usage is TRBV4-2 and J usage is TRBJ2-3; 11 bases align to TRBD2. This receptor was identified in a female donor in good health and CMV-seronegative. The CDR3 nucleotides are TGTGCCAGCAGCCCGACCGGAGTAGCGGGAGGGCAAAATACGCAGTATTTT. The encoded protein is CASSPTGVAGGQNTQYF.